This T cell receptor (beta chain) originates from a study of cytomegalovirus exposure and HLA in healthy donors. Sequencing was performed with immunoSEQ multiplex PCR; in TCRdb, only in-frame clones are kept and a portion is missing. The sample contains about 62,000 clones, more than 85% of which appear only once. Of note for this clone: Its target is not known.

CDR3 length: 15 amino acids. V gave up 1 base and J gave up 4 bases, with 11 bases separating them. Per the germline V gene, CDR1 is PRHDT and CDR2 is FYEKMQ (reference sequence). Whole-study results and caveats: The authors enumerated roughly 180 TCR beta chains as linked to cytomegalovirus.

This receptor was identified in a woman aged 18-29 years in good health and CMV-seropositive. Sequencing used PBMCs. V and J are TRBV13 and TRBJ2-1, with D perhaps matching TRBD1 (6 bases). The CDR3 sequence: CASSLEQGGYNEQFF. The CDR3 DNA is TGTGCCAGCAGCTTAGAACAGGGTGGGTACAATGAGCAGTTCTTC.